Listed below are T cell receptor beta chains from one sample, sequenced in a study of blood T cell repertoires in COVID-19. Data came from immunoSEQ multiplex PCR; TCRdb stores just in-frame clones and leaves some out. The profile shows 430,000 or so clones, over 75% of them singletons. The source material was PBMCs or T cells enriched from blood (not recorded which). These receptors all come from a woman under 30 who had been exposed to COVID-19. The CDR3 runs from the conserved cysteine through the conserved F or W. The D gene is left open where the match is weak.

TRBV7-2	TRBJ2-2	TRBD2	CASSLAPGLAGSGELFF
TRBV4-2	TRBJ2-1	-	CASSQGQTTEQFF
TRBV28	TRBJ1-1	-	CASSLLGAGDAEAFF
TRBV5-1	TRBJ2-7	TRBD1	CASSGVSTGGGEQYF
TRBV7-2	TRBJ2-3	TRBD2	CASSLTRGTSGTTDTQYF
TRBV29-1	TRBJ1-5	-	CSVEASISGPQHF
TRBV5-8	TRBJ2-3	-	CASSGTGSLADTQYF
TRBV6-4	TRBJ2-1	TRBD2	CASSDTSSGYNEQFF
TRBV6-5	TRBJ2-1	-	CASSYSSYNEQFF
TRBV2	TRBJ2-4	-	CASSAGVLNIQYF
TRBV11-3	TRBJ2-1	-	CASRGQGRDNEQFF
TRBV5-4	TRBJ1-4	-	CASKGQTNEKLFF
TRBV5-8	TRBJ2-7	TRBD2	CASSLVASGSYEQYF
TRBV9	TRBJ2-3	TRBD2	CASSARLAGGADTQYF
TRBV12-3/TRBV12-4	TRBJ1-1	-	CASSLHVEAFF
TRBV28	TRBJ1-6	TRBD1	CASTPVGQGHIHSPLHF
TRBV5-1	TRBJ2-1	-	CASSLQGDYNEQFF
TRBV12-3/TRBV12-4	TRBJ2-1	-	CASSLYNEQFF
TRBV19	TRBJ2-2	TRBD2	CASSGRLAENTGELFF
TRBV7-9	TRBJ1-6	TRBD1	CASSLIGLGQGANSPLHF
TRBV28	TRBJ1-1	TRBD1	CASSIQGWVTEAFF
TRBV6-5	TRBJ2-7	-	CASRFLAHEQYF
TRBV3-1/TRBV3-2	TRBJ2-1	-	CASSQELLRHNEQFF
TRBV29-1	TRBJ2-3	-	CSVVQGTDTQYF
TRBV19	TRBJ2-1	TRBD2	CASSILAGGNEQFF
TRBV7-6	TRBJ2-2	TRBD2	CASSSRTSGVAGELFF
TRBV2	TRBJ2-1	-	CASSEIQAGNEQFF